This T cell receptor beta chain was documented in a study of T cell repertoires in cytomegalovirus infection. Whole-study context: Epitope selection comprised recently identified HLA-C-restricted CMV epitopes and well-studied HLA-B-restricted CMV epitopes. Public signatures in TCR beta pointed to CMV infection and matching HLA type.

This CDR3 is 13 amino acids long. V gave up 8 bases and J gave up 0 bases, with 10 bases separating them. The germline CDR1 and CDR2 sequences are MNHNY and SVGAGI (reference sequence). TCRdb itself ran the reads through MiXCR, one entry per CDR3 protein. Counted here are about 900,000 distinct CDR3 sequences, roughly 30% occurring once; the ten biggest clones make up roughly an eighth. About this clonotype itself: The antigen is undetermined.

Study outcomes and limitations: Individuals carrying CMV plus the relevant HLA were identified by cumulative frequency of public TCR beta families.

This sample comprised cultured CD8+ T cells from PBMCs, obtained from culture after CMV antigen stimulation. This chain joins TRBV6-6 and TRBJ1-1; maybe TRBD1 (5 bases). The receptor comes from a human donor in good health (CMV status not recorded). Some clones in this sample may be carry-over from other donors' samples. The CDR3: CASVDRMNTEAFF. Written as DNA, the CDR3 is TGTGCCAGCGTCGACAGAATGAACACTGAAGCTTTCTTT.